This TCR beta chain was captured by sequencing in a study of shared clonotypes between healthy human individuals. From CD4+ cells came CD45RA+ naive and CD45RA-negative memory subsets. Per the original data handling: ImmunoSEQ sequences covered only the junction and lacked quality scores; filtering therefore differed. This table comes from immunoSEQ multiplex PCR, and its TCRdb copy is limited to in-frame clones, with some not included. The V and J calls and the clone size are those of that table, but D and trimming were determined from the DNA. Counted here are about a million clones, over 75% occurring once; the ten biggest clones make up about 1.5%. Trimming took 7 bases from V and 6 from J, leaving 15 bases between them. CDR1 and CDR2 from the germline V gene are LNHDA and SQIVND (reference sequence). The length of the CDR3 is 14 residues.

The chain employs TRBV19 and TRBJ1-4; D uncertain. Source material: memory CD4+ T cells sorted from blood. Specified subset: CD45RA-negative fraction. The sequence derives from a young man in good health. The CDR3 nucleotides read TGTGCCAGTACCAGGCACCCAAGGGATGAAAAACTGTTTTTT. Translating gives CASTRHPRDEKLFF.